The T cell receptor beta chain described here comes from a study of cytomegalovirus exposure and HLA in healthy donors. The germline V and J ends were trimmed by 3 bases and 0 bases, with 6 bases remaining between them. Per germline, CDR1 LGHNT and CDR2 FRNRAP. CDR3 length: 14 amino acids. Healthy people donating bone marrow made up the donors. Amplification used 60 Vbeta primers and 13 Jbeta primers. How the authors handled the data: In a later analysis, 75 million to 95 million unique TCR beta chains included roughly 11 million shared by two or more donors. Data came from immunoSEQ multiplex PCR; TCRdb stores just in-frame clones and leaves some out. That table furnishes V, J and clone size, whereas the DNA furnished D and trimming. Of 200,000 or so clones listed, 82% are singletons.

Input material: PBMCs. The chain combines TRBV12-5 with TRBJ1-3; D is unclear. The clonotype comes from a boy between 2 and 10 years old in good health and CMV-seronegative. The chain's CDR3 is CASGLRSSGNTIYF. CDR3 sequence (DNA): TGTGCTAGTGGTTTAAGGAGCTCTGGAAACACCATATATTTT.